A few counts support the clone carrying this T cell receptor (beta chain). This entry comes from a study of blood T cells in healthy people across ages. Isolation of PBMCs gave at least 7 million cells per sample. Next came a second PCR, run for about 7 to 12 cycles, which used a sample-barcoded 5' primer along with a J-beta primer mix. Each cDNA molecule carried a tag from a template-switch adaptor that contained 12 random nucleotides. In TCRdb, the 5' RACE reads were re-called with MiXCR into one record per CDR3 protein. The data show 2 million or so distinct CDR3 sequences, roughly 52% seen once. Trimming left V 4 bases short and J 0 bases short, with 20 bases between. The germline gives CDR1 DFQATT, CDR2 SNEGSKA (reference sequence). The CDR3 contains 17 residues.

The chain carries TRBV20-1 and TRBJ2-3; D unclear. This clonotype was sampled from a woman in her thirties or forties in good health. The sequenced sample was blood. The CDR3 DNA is TGCAGTGCTAAAAACCCAAGGCAGGCGTCTAGCACAGATACGCAGTATTTT. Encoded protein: CSAKNPRQASSTDTQYF.